This T cell receptor beta chain was retrieved from a study of shared clonotypes between healthy human individuals. Whole-study context: CD8 memory received one plate per donor, CD8 naive two, CD4 memory three and CD4 naive three.

Genomic DNA from each subset was divided evenly over several immunoSEQ plates. The table came from immunoSEQ multiplex PCR; TCRdb's copy has only in-frame clones and leaves some out. The table includes 200,000 to 250,000 clones, 65% to 70% detected once. Comments on this clone: Its antigen is unknown.

Trimming shortened V by 4 bases and J by 2 bases, and 18 bases separated the two germline ends. In germline, CDR1 is KGHSH, CDR2 LQKENI. The CDR3 extends over 16 amino acids. Findings and limits, study-wide: Shared across a few donors were approximately 5% of the naive CD4 clonotypes. Generally, naive subsets came out with larger estimated richness than memory subsets.

This sequence was found in a man aged 25 to 40 in good health. The genes are TRBV18 and TRBJ2-7; D uncertain. Sequencing was carried out using memory CD4+ T cells sorted from blood. The subset: CD45RA-negative fraction. The CDR3 loop reads CASSLQQLIKPYEQYF. The DNA for the CDR3 is TGTGCCAGCTCACTACAACAGCTCATTAAACCCTACGAGCAGTACTTC.